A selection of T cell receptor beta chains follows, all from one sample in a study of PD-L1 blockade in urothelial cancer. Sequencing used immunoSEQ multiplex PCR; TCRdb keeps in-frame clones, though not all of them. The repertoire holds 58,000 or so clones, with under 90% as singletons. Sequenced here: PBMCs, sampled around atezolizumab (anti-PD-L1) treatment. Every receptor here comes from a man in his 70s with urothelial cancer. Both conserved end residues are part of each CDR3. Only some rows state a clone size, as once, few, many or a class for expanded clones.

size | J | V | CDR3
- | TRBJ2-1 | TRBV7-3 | CASSLTRDNEQFF
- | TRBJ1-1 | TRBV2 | CASSVTQNTEAFF
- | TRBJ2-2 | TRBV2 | CASRARTGVENTGELFF
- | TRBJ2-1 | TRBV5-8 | CASSLAGQVENNEQFF
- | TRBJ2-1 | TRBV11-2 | CASSLGRGVHEQFF
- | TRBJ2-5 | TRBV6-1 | CASRRSGGAQETQYF
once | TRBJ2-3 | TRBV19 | CASSGPGLAGGATQYF
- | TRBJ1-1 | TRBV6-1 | CASSANFDRAPEAFF
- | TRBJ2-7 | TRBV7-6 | CASSLDPGAYEQYF
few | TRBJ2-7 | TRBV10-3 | CAISEGGGDRGEQYF
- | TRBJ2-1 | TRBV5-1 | CASLQTGQGENEQFF
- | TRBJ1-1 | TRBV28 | CASSPWTGPRGTEAFF
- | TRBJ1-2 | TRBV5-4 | CASSLAGANYGYTF
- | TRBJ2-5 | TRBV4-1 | CASSQAPTGVGETQYF
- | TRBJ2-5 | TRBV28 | CASSFDRGRETQYF
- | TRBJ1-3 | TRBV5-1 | CASSLTGDSGNTIYF
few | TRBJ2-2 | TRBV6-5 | CASRLGGMDTGELFF
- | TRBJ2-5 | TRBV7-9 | CASRLGQGETQYF
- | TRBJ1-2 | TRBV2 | CASTTSREGGYTF
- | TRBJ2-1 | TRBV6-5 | CASLSSGTYNEQFF
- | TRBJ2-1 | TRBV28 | CASSSQLVQGSNEQFF
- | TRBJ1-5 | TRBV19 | CASSLSGMSNQPQHF
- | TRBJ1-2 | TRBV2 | CASSESQAPNYGYTF
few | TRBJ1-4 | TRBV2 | CASSGTGGANEKLFF
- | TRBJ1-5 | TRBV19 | CASSVGTGLNQPQHF
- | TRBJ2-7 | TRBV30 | CAWSVGPNGYEQYF
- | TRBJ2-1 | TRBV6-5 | CASREDPYNEQFF
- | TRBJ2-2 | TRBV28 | CASSRPTLGGELFF
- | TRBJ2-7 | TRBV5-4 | CASSLDLAGAASYEQYF
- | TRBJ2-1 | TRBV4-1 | CASSRGESLDNEQFF
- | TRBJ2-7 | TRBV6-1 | CASGRLAGDNEQYF
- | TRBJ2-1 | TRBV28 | CASSLPGTRDNEQFF
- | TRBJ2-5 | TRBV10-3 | CAIRAMGGSETQYF
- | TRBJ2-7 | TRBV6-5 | CASSYTTSGRYEQYF
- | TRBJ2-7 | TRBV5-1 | CASTSGTSSYEQYF
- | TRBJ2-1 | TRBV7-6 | CASSHGQGARVEQFF
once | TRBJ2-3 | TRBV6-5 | CASRLLDTQYF
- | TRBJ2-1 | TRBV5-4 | CASSLRLADYNEQFF
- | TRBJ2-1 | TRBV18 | CASSGTSGTHEQFF
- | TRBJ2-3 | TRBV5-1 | CASSRDREGDTQYF
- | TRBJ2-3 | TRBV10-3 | CAISELRQATDTQYF
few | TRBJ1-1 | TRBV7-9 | CASSLAITGGTEAFF
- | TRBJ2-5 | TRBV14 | CASSPSTSGRTKETQYF
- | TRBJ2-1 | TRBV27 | CATQRLAGEVGPYNEQFF
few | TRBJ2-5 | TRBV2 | CATTHPGDPVEGGQYF
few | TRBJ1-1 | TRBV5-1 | CASSLRQGNTEAFF
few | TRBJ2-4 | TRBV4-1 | CASSQGITSGRGNIQYF
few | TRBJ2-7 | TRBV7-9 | CASSLSGLFREQYF
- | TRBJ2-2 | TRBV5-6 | CASSWDGTASNTGELFF
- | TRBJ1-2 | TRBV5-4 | CASSLGSARGYTF
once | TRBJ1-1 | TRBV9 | CASSADRYTEAFF
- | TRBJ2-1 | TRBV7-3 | CASSLPGGEQFF
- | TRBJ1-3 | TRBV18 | CASSPTGGRFSGNTIYF
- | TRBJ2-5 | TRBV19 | CASTKGGEETQYF